The 26 T cell receptor beta chains below come from one sample, sequenced in a study of Ad26.COV2.S vaccination and SARS-CoV-2 variants. Treatment: over 15 received Ad26.COV2.S at low or high dose, single or two shots; several received placebo; per-sample allocation not given. Specimen acquisition occurred on day 63 following the initial vaccine or placebo injection. Data came from immunoSEQ multiplex PCR; TCRdb stores just in-frame clones and leaves some out. The table includes roughly 700,000 clones, more than 70% detected once. Sample: peripheral blood, taken in a trial of Ad26.COV2.S vaccine versus placebo. These receptor sequences come from a person aged 18-65 years who received the Ad26.COV2.S COVID-19 vaccine or a placebo.

The chain carries TRBV7-9 and TRBJ1-5; unclear D gene. With 1 base removed from V and 0 bases from J, the gap between germline ends came to 7 bases. The V gene's germline CDR1 is SEHNR and CDR2 FQNEAQ (reference sequence). The CDR3 extends over 15 amino acids. The CDR3: CASSLGHLSNQPQHF. CDR3 nucleotides: TGTGCCAGCAGCTTAGGGCACCTTAGCAATCAGCCCCAGCATTTT. The entire variable domain, with the rest obtained from reference TRBV7-9 and TRBJ1-5, is as follows: DTGVSQNPRHKITKRGQNVTFRCDPISEHNRLYWYRQTLGQGPEFLTYFQNEAQLEKSRLLSDRFSAERPKGSFSTLEIQRTEQGDSAMYLCASSLGHLSNQPQHFGDGTRLSIL.

This clone turned up a few times. V is TRBV15 and J is TRBJ2-7, with D uncertain. The V gene lost 0 bases and the J gene lost 4 bases, with 10 bases spanning the gap. Germline values: CDR1 LNHNV, CDR2 YYDKDF (reference sequence). This CDR3 is 14 amino acids long. The CDR3 region has the DNA TGTGCCACCAGCAGAGATAAAACCGATTACGAGCAGTACTTC. It translates to CATSRDKTDYEQYF.

DNA of the CDR3: TGCGCCAGCAGCCAATTTCCTCGGGCGGGCACTGAAGCTTTCTTT. Protein sequence: CASSQFPRAGTEAFF. This sequence joins TRBV4-1 and TRBJ1-1; D is unclear. This CDR3 spans 15 amino acids. The germline V and J ends were trimmed by 2 bases and 4 bases, with 14 bases remaining between them. Germline V gives CDR1 MGHRA, CDR2 YSYEKL.

V is TRBV7-2 and J is TRBJ2-2; TRBD1 matches at 7 bases. With 5 bases clipped from V and 3 bases from J, the junction kept 9 bases outside the gene matches. The CDR3 has 16 amino acids. The germline V gene has CDR1 SGHTA and CDR2 FQGNSA. The DNA for the CDR3 is TGTGCCAGCAGCCCCTCCGGGACAGCTTACACCGGGGAGCTGTTTTTT. Protein product: CASSPSGTAYTGELFF.

The CDR3 sequence: CATSGPGPEGSGVAKNIQYF. CDR3 nucleotides: TGTGCCACCAGCGGGCCGGGACCGGAGGGCAGCGGGGTAGCCAAAAACATTCAGTACTTC. The rearrangement uses TRBV15 and TRBJ2-4; 7 bases match TRBD2. V was clipped by 5 bases and J by 0 bases; unmatched bases: 19. The CDR3 loop spans 20 amino acids. Germline CDR1 LNHNV, CDR2 YYDKDF (reference sequence).

The gene calls are TRBV30 and TRBJ2-2; D is unresolved. CDR3 length equals 14 residues. V was clipped by 3 bases and J by 0 bases, with 8 bases between them. The V gene's germline CDR1 is GTSNPN and CDR2 SVGIG (reference sequence). DNA for the CDR3: TGTGCCTGGAGCGACCGACCGAACACCGGGGAGCTGTTTTTT. Translating gives CAWSDRPNTGELFF.

The chain joins TRBV4-1 to TRBJ2-7; 7 positions agree with TRBD1. The CDR3 extends over 16 amino acids. V shed 1 base, J shed 6 bases, and the junction held 12 bases outside the gene matches. CDR1 and CDR2 from the germline V gene are MGHRA and YSYEKL. In DNA, the CDR3 is TGCGCCAGCAGCCAAGGAACCGGGACAGTCGACACCGAGCAGTACTTC. The encoded protein is CASSQGTGTVDTEQYF.

The rearrangement uses TRBV18 and TRBJ2-2, with D possibly matching TRBD2 (6 bases). The CDR3 totals 18 residues. Germline CDR1 is KGHSH and CDR2 is LQKENI. The V gene lost 3 bases and the J gene lost 0 bases, with 17 bases spanning the gap. The CDR3 sequence is CASSPLNVAGPNTGELFF. The CDR3 coding sequence is TGTGCCAGCTCACCCCTCAACGTCGCGGGGCCGAACACCGGGGAGCTGTTTTTT.

In its sample, this clone was seen once. V usage is TRBV7-9 and J usage is TRBJ2-1; D uncertain. The germline gives CDR1 SEHNR, CDR2 FQNEAQ (reference sequence). V was cut by 4 bases and J by 7 bases, with 11 bases left in between. This CDR3 region has 13 residues. This chain's CDR3 is CASSSQPLNEQFF. The CDR3 DNA follows: TGTGCCAGCAGCTCCCAGCCGCTAAATGAGCAGTTCTTC. The full variable domain, with the rest looked up from reference TRBV7-9 and TRBJ2-1, is DTGVSQNPRHKITKRGQNVTFRCDPISEHNRLYWYRQTLGQGPEFLTYFQNEAQLEKSRLLSDRFSAERPKGSFSTLEIQRTEQGDSAMYLCASSSQPLNEQFFGPGTRLTVL.

The J gene is TRBJ2-6, the V gene TRBV6-6, with 8 bases that match TRBD2. Germline V lookup: CDR1 MNHNY, CDR2 SVGAGI (reference sequence). The CDR3 extends over 19 amino acids. J lost 4 bases, V lost 5 bases, and 16 bases had no gene match. CDR3 amino acids: CASSPAERELLTGANVLTF. The DNA of the CDR3 is TGTGCCAGCAGTCCGGCGGAGCGGGAGCTGCTAACGGGGGCCAACGTCCTGACTTTC.

The J gene is TRBJ1-3, the V gene TRBV6-5, with unresolved D. Trimming pared 4 bases from V and 4 bases from J, leaving 17 bases between. Germline V gene data show CDR1 as MNHEY and CDR2 as SVGAGI. The CDR3 spans 16 residues. The CDR3 spells CASSFSGPMPGNTIYF. DNA for the CDR3: TGTGCCAGCAGTTTTAGTGGCCCCATGCCAGGAAACACCATATATTTT.

The CDR3 DNA reads as TGTGCTAGCCGGCCCTACACCGGGGAGCTGTTTTTT. Encoded protein: CASRPYTGELFF. The chain combines TRBV7-7 with TRBJ2-2, with D hard to call. The CDR3 is made up of 12 amino acids. The germline V gene encodes CDR1 SSHAT and CDR2 FNYEAQ (reference sequence).

V gene TRBV30 combines with J gene TRBJ1-3; possible D gene TRBD1, 5 bases. V was trimmed by 7 bases and J by 0 bases, leaving 16 bases between them. This CDR3 region has 15 residues. Germline CDR1 and CDR2: GTSNPN and SVGIG (reference sequence). As DNA, the CDR3 is TGTGCCTTCCGAGGGGAATCGGGCTCTGGAAACACCATATATTTT. It yields the protein CAFRGESGSGNTIYF.

V and J are TRBV2 and TRBJ2-3; D perhaps matches TRBD1 (6 bases). Germline loops: CDR1 SNHLY, CDR2 FYNNEI. This CDR3 is 13 amino acids long. The V end lost 9 bases, the J end lost 0 bases, and 10 bases lay between the germline ends. The CDR3 DNA sequence: TGTGCCAGTTGGACAGCTAGCACAGATACGCAGTATTTT. Its translation: CASWTASTDTQYF.

This chain links TRBV19 with TRBJ2-7; D uncertain. The CDR3 is 14 residues long. Trimming stripped 4 bases from V and 0 bases from J, with 10 bases between. CDR1 is LNHDA, CDR2 SQIVND, per germline (reference sequence). CDR3 amino acids: CASSRTASSYEQYF. As DNA, the CDR3 is TGTGCCAGTAGTAGGACGGCTAGCTCCTACGAGCAGTACTTC.

The CDR3: CASSETGGAGEQYF. CDR3 in DNA: TGTGCCAGTAGTGAGACAGGGGGCGCGGGCGAGCAGTACTTC. The chain combines TRBV19 with TRBJ2-7, with 10 bases that match TRBD1. CDR1 and CDR2 (germline): LNHDA, SQIVND (reference sequence). V gave up 5 bases and J gave up 6 bases; unmatched junction bases: 7. CDR3 length equals 14 residues.

The gene calls are TRBV15 and TRBJ2-7, with D perhaps matching TRBD2 (5 bases). Deletions cut 0 bases from V and 0 bases from J, with 21 bases between. The CDR3 spans 19 residues. Germline values: CDR1 LNHNV, CDR2 YYDKDF (reference sequence). CDR3: CATSRDLPKLVKNSYEQYF. Here the CDR3 DNA reads TGTGCCACCAGCAGAGATTTACCGAAACTAGTGAAAAACTCCTACGAGCAGTACTTC.

This clone was counted a few times. The chain couples TRBV29-1 to TRBJ1-3; D not resolved. The germline gives CDR1 SQVTM, CDR2 ANQGSEA. V gave up 3 bases and J gave up 0 bases, with 9 bases separating them. This CDR3 is 14 amino acids long. The CDR3 nucleotides are TGCAGCGTTGACAGGCTCTCCTCTGGAAACACCATATATTTT. It is translated as CSVDRLSSGNTIYF.

V usage is TRBV5-1 and J usage is TRBJ2-5; no firm D call. The CDR3 loop spans 15 amino acids. Germline CDR1 and CDR2: SGHRS and YFSETQ. V was clipped by 0 bases and J by 1 base, with 10 bases between them. CDR3: CASSLGAEPQETQYF. For the CDR3, the DNA is TGCGCCAGCAGCTTGGGGGCCGAACCCCAAGAGACCCAGTACTTC.

V is TRBV5-1 and J is TRBJ2-7; the D is unclear. The CDR3 covers 11 residues. The germline V gene encodes CDR1 SGHRS and CDR2 YFSETQ. Trimming removed 4 bases at V and 4 bases at J, with 6 bases between. The CDR3 sequence: CASSNIYEQYF. CDR3 coding DNA: TGCGCCAGCAGCAATATTTACGAGCAGTACTTC.

Of note for this clone: This same CDR3 is encoded by further DNA sequences in the sample. The gene calls are TRBV11-2 and TRBJ1-2, with 7 bases matching TRBD1. CDR1 and CDR2 from the germline V gene are SGHAT and FQNNGV. This CDR3 has 15 residues. V gave up 3 bases and J gave up 7 bases; unmatched junction bases: 11. The CDR3: CASSFPGGVGRGYTF. The CDR3 nucleotides are TGTGCCAGCAGCTTCCCAGGGGGGGTTGGTCGTGGCTACACCTTC.

About this clone itself: Other DNA sequences within the sample encode an identical CDR3. The rearrangement joins TRBV12-3 or TRBV12-4 to TRBJ1-4, with D unresolved. The CDR3 is 11 residues long. Trimming took off 6 bases at V and 7 bases at J, with 6 bases between the two ends. The CDR3 coding sequence is TGTGCCAGCAGCCGAGGTGAAAAACTGTTTTTT. Amino acids: CASSRGEKLFF.

The CDR3 sequence: CASSLVPGPYNEQFF. The CDR3, as DNA: TGTGCCAGCAGTCTAGTCCCGGGCCCATACAATGAGCAGTTCTTC. The rearrangement joins TRBV7-2 to TRBJ2-1, with unresolved D. The CDR3 is 15 amino acids. Per the germline V gene, CDR1 is SGHTA and CDR2 is FQGNSA. V was clipped by 6 bases and J by 4 bases, with 16 bases between them.

The chain is built from TRBV7-8 and TRBJ1-5; no reliable D call. The CDR3 covers 15 residues. V gave up 3 bases and J gave up 2 bases, with 11 bases separating them. Per the germline V gene, CDR1 is SGHVS and CDR2 is FQNEAQ. Here the CDR3 DNA reads TGTGCCAGCAGCTTCCTTGGGAGTGGCAATCAGCCCCAGCATTTT. The encoded protein is CASSFLGSGNQPQHF.

A remark on this clone: The sample holds other DNA sequences that translate to the same CDR3. The rearrangement links TRBV19 to TRBJ1-5; 9 bases align to TRBD1. J gave up 6 bases and V 4 bases, and 4 bases lay outside the gene matches. The CDR3 has 14 residues. The germline V gene encodes CDR1 LNHDA and CDR2 SQIVND (reference sequence). DNA for the CDR3: TGTGCCAGTAGTACGACAGGGGGGGGTCAGCCCCAGCATTTT. Translating gives CASSTTGGGQPQHF.

A single count supports this clone. The chain uses TRBV3-1 (or the pseudogene TRBV3-2) and TRBJ2-7; 10 nucleotides line up with TRBD1. The J segment lost 3 bases and the V segment lost 4 bases, leaving 3 bases of the junction unmatched. CDR1 is LGHDT and CDR2 is YNNKEL in the germline V gene (reference sequence). The CDR3 runs 14 residues. Here the CDR3 DNA reads TGTGCCAGCAGCCCCCGGGACAGGGGCTACGAGCAGTACTTC. The encoded protein is CASSPRDRGYEQYF.